The 11 T cell receptor beta chains below come from one sample, sequenced in a study of shared clonotypes between healthy human individuals. Some clones are missing from TCRdb's copy, which holds only in-frame ones; the method was immunoSEQ multiplex PCR. The sample yields millions of clones, roughly 95% seen once. Sample: naive CD4+ T cells sorted from blood. Specified subset: CD45RA+ positively selected. Receptors were obtained from a man younger than 35 in good health.

The chain uses TRBV4-2 and TRBJ2-2, with TRBD2 matching 12 bases. Germline loops: CDR1 LGHNA, CDR2 YNFKEQ. V lost 0 bases and J lost 6; bases outside the gene matches: 8. This CDR3 contains 18 residues. The DNA of the CDR3 is TGTGCCAGCAGCCAAGATGGGCGGACTAGCGGGGCCTCCGGGGAGCTGTTTTTT. It specifies CASSQDGRTSGASGELFF.

J is TRBJ2-5 and V is TRBV19, with D maybe TRBD2 (5 bases). Trimming shortened V by 10 bases and J by 0 bases, and 12 bases separated the two germline ends. CDR1 and CDR2 from the germline V gene are LNHDA and SQIVND (reference sequence). CDR3 length: 13 residues. CDR3 coding DNA: TGTGCCACCGCGAGGGTGTACCAAGAGACCCAGTACTTC. Protein product: CATARVYQETQYF.

The V and J genes are TRBV10-3 and TRBJ1-4; the D gene is possibly TRBD1 (5 bases). V was cut by 4 bases and J by 1 base, with 7 bases left in between. Germline values: CDR1 ENHRY, CDR2 SYGVKD. The CDR3 covers 14 residues. CDR3 nucleotide sequence: TGTGCCATCAGTGGGGACCGAACTAATGAAAAACTGTTTTTT. It encodes CAISGDRTNEKLFF.

The rearrangement joins TRBV12-5 to TRBJ2-7, with D perhaps matching TRBD1 (6 bases). The CDR3 is 16 residues long. Germline CDR1 is LGHNT and CDR2 is FRNRAP. Trimming removed 6 bases at V and 1 base at J, with 19 bases between. As DNA, the CDR3 is TGTGCTAGTGGGCTTCCCGTGGACAGCCCATCCTACGAGCAGTACTTC. It encodes CASGLPVDSPSYEQYF.

The rearrangement joins TRBV5-1 to TRBJ2-2; D not certain. Germline values: CDR1 SGHRS, CDR2 YFSETQ. There are 15 residues in the CDR3. V was shortened by 5 bases and J by 0 bases, with 11 bases between the two germline ends. The CDR3 DNA follows: TGCGCCAGCAGAGGGCAGAACGCGAACACCGGGGAGCTGTTTTTT. This sequence encodes CASRGQNANTGELFF. The entire variable domain, with the rest obtained from reference TRBV5-1 and TRBJ2-2, is as follows: KAGVTQTPRYLIKTRGQQVTLSCSPISGHRSVSWYQQTPGQGLQFLFEYFSETQRNKGNFPGRFSGRQFSNSRSEMNVSTLELGDSALYLCASRGQNANTGELFFGEGSRLTVL.

The CDR3, as DNA: TGCGCCAGCAGCTTTTATAACGGACACACGAACACCGGGGAGCTGTTTTTT. It is translated as CASSFYNGHTNTGELFF. V gene TRBV5-1 combines with J gene TRBJ2-2; D may be TRBD1 (5 bases). The CDR3 length is 17 residues. Trimming removed 2 bases from V and 0 bases from J, with 14 bases in between. Looked up from germline, CDR1 is SGHRS and CDR2 is YFSETQ.

This clone is a singleton in its sample. The chain carries TRBV28 and TRBJ1-5, with unresolved D. CDR3 length equals 12 residues. Per germline, CDR1 MDHEN and CDR2 SYDVKM. Trimming cost V 6 bases and J 6 bases, with 9 bases left between them. CDR3 amino acids: CASSERAQPQHF. CDR3 sequence (DNA): TGTGCCAGCAGCGAGAGGGCTCAGCCCCAGCATTTT.

This clone came up once. The genes are TRBV7-8 and TRBJ2-3; TRBD2 is a possible D gene (5 bases). Germline V gene data show CDR1 as SGHVS and CDR2 as FQNEAQ. The CDR3 runs 15 residues. Trimming cost V 5 bases and J 3 bases, with 15 bases left between them. In DNA, the CDR3 is TGTGCCAGCAGCCCCGGAACTAGAGTTACAGATACGCAGTATTTT. Protein sequence: CASSPGTRVTDTQYF.

This chain connects TRBV29-1 to TRBJ2-2; D may match TRBD1 or TRBD2 (5 bases each). The CDR3 runs 13 residues. Trimming cost V 7 bases and J 4 bases, with 13 bases left between them. CDR1 and CDR2 (germline): SQVTM, ANQGSEA. This chain's CDR3 is CSGLRGTTGELFF. In nucleotides, the CDR3 is TGCAGCGGCCTCCGGGGCACCACCGGGGAGCTGTTTTTT.

On this clone: The same CDR3 also results from other DNA sequences found in this sample. This chain uses TRBV5-1 with TRBJ2-2, with TRBD1 matching over 7 bases. Per germline, CDR1 SGHRS and CDR2 YFSETQ. With V trimmed by 4 bases and J by 2 bases, 5 bases remained unmatched. This CDR3 spans 15 amino acids. The CDR3 reads CASSPRQGNTGELFF. For the CDR3, the DNA is TGCGCCAGCAGCCCCCGACAGGGCAACACCGGGGAGCTGTTTTTT. Filled out from reference TRBV5-1 and TRBJ2-2, the complete variable domain reads KAGVTQTPRYLIKTRGQQVTLSCSPISGHRSVSWYQQTPGQGLQFLFEYFSETQRNKGNFPGRFSGRQFSNSRSEMNVSTLELGDSALYLCASSPRQGNTGELFFGEGSRLTVL.

In this sample, this clone turned up once. V is TRBV2 and J is TRBJ1-5; no clear D gene. Trimming took off 7 bases at V and 4 bases at J, with 11 bases between the two ends. This CDR3 region has 13 residues. CDR1 SNHLY and CDR2 FYNNEI come from the germline V gene. CDR3 loop: CASNEGVNQPQHF. CDR3 nucleotides: TGTGCCAGCAACGAAGGAGTTAATCAGCCCCAGCATTTT.